This T cell receptor (beta chain) was recovered during a study of blood T cell repertoires in COVID-19. The wider study: Sources were T cells, B-cell-depleted T cells, or PBMCs; the material itself was cDNA or gDNA.

There are 14 residues in the CDR3. Unmatched junction bases numbered 4, after V lost 5 bases and J lost 7 bases. CDR1 is SGHAT, CDR2 FQDESV, per germline (reference sequence). Sequenced by immunoSEQ multiplex PCR; TCRdb stores in-frame clones only, minus some. The profile shows about 120,000 clones, over 65% of them singletons. This TCR was sampled from a woman at least 80 years old with acute or convalescent COVID-19. Sequencing was done on a sample of peripheral blood. V is TRBV11-1 and J is TRBJ1-6; the match to TRBD1 covers 8 bases. CDR3: CASSRTGNNSPLHF. CDR3 nucleotides: TGTGCCAGCAGCCGGACAGGGAACAATTCACCCCTCCACTTT. Supplemented by reference TRBV11-1 and TRBJ1-6, the full variable domain reads EAEVAQSPRYKITEKSQAVAFWCDPISGHATLYWYRQILGQGPELLVQFQDESVVDDSQLPKDRFSAERLKGVDSTLKIQPAELGDSAMYLCASSRTGNNSPLHFGNGTRLTVT.